This TCR beta chain was observed in a study of T-cell memory formation after mild COVID-19 (dated by TCRdb to the early 2020s). Regarding the study in general: TCR sequence clusters from the two donors were largely donor specific. In a couple of donors, T-cell clones that expanded and contracted after mild COVID-19 were tracked by sequencing TCRalpha and TCRbeta repertoires over time. Two young, previously healthy adult volunteers, one female and one male, were included in the cohort.

Reading the germline V gene (reference sequence) gives CDR1 SGHNT and CDR2 YYREEE. Spanning cysteine to phenylalanine, the CDR3 consists of 15 amino acids. The kept DNA is CDR3 alone, 45 bases in frame from the first base. V drops 3 bases and J drops 4 bases, leaving 13 bases in between. Ficoll-Paque density gradient centrifugation was the method used to isolate PBMCs. Instrument on record: Illumina NovaSeq 6000. Using 5'RACE with constant-segment primers, TCRalpha and TCRbeta cDNA libraries were constructed, with sample barcodes and unique molecular identifiers added in the process. Trizol reagent was used to extract RNA from every sample. Libraries were amplified in two PCR steps, with a second sample barcode and Illumina TruSeq adapters added in the second step. Sequencing of libraries was performed on an Illumina NovaSeq with 2 x 150 bp paired-end reads. The authors processed their data as follows. Reads were demultiplexed and collapsed into UMI-guided consensus sequences with migec v1.2.7. With mixcr v2.1.11, UMI consensuses were aligned to TRA and TRB V and J templates and assembled into clonotypes. A clonotype was counted as expanded or contracted only when both edgeR and NoisET called the clonotype significant, with the noise models trained on biological replicates. For edgeR calls, the thresholds were a false discovery rate-adjusted p below 0.01 and a log2 fold-change of 1. As an exploratory analysis of dynamics, max-normalized trajectories of the 1000 most abundant clonotypes were examined with PCA combined with hierarchical clustering. Separately sequenced CD4+ and CD8+ repertoires were used to assign the CD4 or CD8 phenotype of responding clones. The raw public data were reprocessed by TCRdb itself: fastp quality trimming at Q25, MiXCR clonotype calling, in-frame beta chains only. Rows with a matching CDR3 protein are joined into one entry that keeps the most common DNA and genes. These V and J calls rely on TCRdb rather than the paper's analysis. The table for this sample lists 580,000 or so distinct CDR3 sequences; 17% of them were counted only once. Clones ranked in the top ten supply about 8.1% of the sample.

This clonotype was observed a handful of times. The clone's antigen remains unknown. The input lacks base qualities; no much larger clone sits a single base away. General conclusions and limits of the study: From day 15 to 85, contracting clones showed balanced CD4/CD8 phenotypes, whereas a second wave of clones that expanded from day 15 to 37 leaned towards CD4+. Contracting CD4+ clones were found mainly in CM and EM memory subsets, while CD8+ clones were enriched in EMRA. The second-wave clones that peaked on day 37 were not confirmed to be SARS-CoV-2 specific. The detection of some responding clones in pre-infection memory suggests that pre-existing cross-reactive memory T cells joined the SARS-CoV-2 response. Only a couple of mild cases were covered in the study, and larger cohorts including severe cases with pre-infection samples were considered necessary.

The rearrangement joined TRBV5-4 to TRBJ2-2, with TRBD2 perhaps the D gene, on 6 matching bases. Sequencing was carried out using PBMCs or a T cell subset sorted from them (not recorded which). The receptor was derived from an adult woman who had mild COVID-19 (a few samples of this study predate the infection). The sample titles of this study are shuffled in the database, so cell type and time point are left out; the donor was told from shared clones. The DNA reads TGTGCCAGCAGCTCCGCCAGGGAGGTCACCGGGGAGCTGTTTTTT. Its protein is CASSSAREVTGELFF.